A selection of T cell receptor beta chains follows, all from one sample in a study of cytomegalovirus exposure and HLA in healthy donors. Assay: immunoSEQ multiplex PCR; the TCRdb copy retains only in-frame clones and omits some. The sample has over 80,000 clones; 73% are singletons. Sequenced material: PBMCs. These receptor sequences come from a middle-aged man in good health and CMV-seronegative. Each CDR3 is given with its conserved first and last residue. A D gene is named only where the DNA matches it firmly. Rows give clone size only sometimes, using once, few, many, or a class for an expanded clone.

cdr3_aa,cdr3_nt,clone_size,j_call,v_call,d_call
CASSHKRTGLLYGYTF,TGTGCCAGCAGTCACAAACGGACAGGATTGCTTTATGGCTACACCTTC,.,TRBJ1-2,TRBV6-6,TRBD1
CASSLYDNLRDQETQYF,TGTGCCAGCAGCTTATACGACAATTTGCGGGACCAAGAGACCCAGTACTTC,.,TRBJ2-5,TRBV5-7,.
CSVASAGPPGNTIYF,TGCAGCGTTGCATCCGCAGGTCCCCCTGGAAACACCATATATTTT,once,TRBJ1-3,TRBV29-1,.
CASSWGGHTYEQYF,TGTGCCAGCAGCTGGGGGGGACATACCTACGAGCAGTACTTC,.,TRBJ2-7,TRBV9,.
CASSLKGPAYEQYF,TGTGCCAGCAGTCTGAAGGGGCCTGCCTACGAGCAGTACTTC,.,TRBJ2-7,TRBV2,.
CASSARLAGITEQFF,TGTGCCAGCAGCGCCCGACTAGCGGGGATCACTGAGCAGTTCTTC,.,TRBJ2-1,TRBV13,TRBD2
CASSYQNIQYF,TGTGCCAGCAGCTATCAAAACATTCAGTACTTC,few,TRBJ2-4,TRBV6-5,.
CASKTGSSYEQYF,TGTGCCTCTAAAACAGGGAGCTCCTACGAGCAGTACTTC,.,TRBJ2-7,TRBV30,.
CASSQQGASGELFF,TGTGCCAGCAGTCAACAGGGGGCATCCGGGGAGCTGTTTTTT,once,TRBJ2-2,TRBV28,TRBD1
CASSPRLGQGKDNEQFF,TGTGCCAGCTCACCACGCTTGGGACAGGGAAAAGACAATGAGCAGTTCTTC,.,TRBJ2-1,TRBV18,TRBD1
CASSFAGTTEETQYF,TGCGCCAGCAGTTTTGCCGGGACTACAGAAGAGACCCAGTACTTC,.,TRBJ2-5,TRBV5-1,TRBD2
CASSFLSSPWEKLFF,TGTGCCAGCAGCTTTCTATCGTCTCCCTGGGAAAAACTGTTTTTT,many,TRBJ1-4,TRBV6-1,.
CASSPRWDRAVGEKLFF,TGTGCCAGCAGTCCACGTTGGGACAGGGCGGTGGGTGAAAAACTGTTTTTT,.,TRBJ1-4,TRBV27,TRBD1
CASSRPVAGYTDTQYF,TGTGCCAGTAGCCGCCCCGTAGCGGGGTACACAGATACGCAGTATTTT,once,TRBJ2-3,TRBV19,TRBD2
CASRPTRTGELFF,TGTGCCAGCAGACCCACTAGGACCGGGGAGCTGTTTTTT,.,TRBJ2-2,TRBV2,.
CASSLAGDTQYF,TGTGCCAGCAGTCTAGCGGGGGATACGCAGTATTTT,.,TRBJ2-3,TRBV9,TRBD2
CASSLYPTLARSTDTQYF,TGTGCCAGCAGTTTATACCCGACACTAGCGAGGAGCACAGATACGCAGTATTTT,once,TRBJ2-3,TRBV28,TRBD2
CASSLGLAGGMDTQYF,TGTGCCAGCAGCTTAGGGCTAGCGGGGGGGATGGATACGCAGTATTTT,.,TRBJ2-3,TRBV7-9,TRBD2